This T cell receptor beta chain comes out of a study of blood T cell repertoires in COVID-19. The repertoire was sequenced with immunoSEQ multiplex PCR; TCRdb's copy has only in-frame clones and lacks some. The table lists about 200,000 clones, approximately 85% of them singletons, with 5.6% in the top ten. J was trimmed by 8 bases and V by 5 bases; bases with no gene match: 5. The CDR3 consists of 13 residues. Germline CDR1 reads MNHEY; CDR2 reads SVGAGI. The chain joins TRBV6-5 to TRBJ1-2; 10 positions agree with TRBD1. The sequence was obtained from a man in his forties with acute COVID-19. Sequenced input: PBMCs or T cells enriched from blood (not recorded which). The CDR3 sequence: CASSRQGAKGYTF. For the CDR3, the DNA is TGTGCCAGCAGTAGACAGGGGGCGAAAGGCTACACCTTC.